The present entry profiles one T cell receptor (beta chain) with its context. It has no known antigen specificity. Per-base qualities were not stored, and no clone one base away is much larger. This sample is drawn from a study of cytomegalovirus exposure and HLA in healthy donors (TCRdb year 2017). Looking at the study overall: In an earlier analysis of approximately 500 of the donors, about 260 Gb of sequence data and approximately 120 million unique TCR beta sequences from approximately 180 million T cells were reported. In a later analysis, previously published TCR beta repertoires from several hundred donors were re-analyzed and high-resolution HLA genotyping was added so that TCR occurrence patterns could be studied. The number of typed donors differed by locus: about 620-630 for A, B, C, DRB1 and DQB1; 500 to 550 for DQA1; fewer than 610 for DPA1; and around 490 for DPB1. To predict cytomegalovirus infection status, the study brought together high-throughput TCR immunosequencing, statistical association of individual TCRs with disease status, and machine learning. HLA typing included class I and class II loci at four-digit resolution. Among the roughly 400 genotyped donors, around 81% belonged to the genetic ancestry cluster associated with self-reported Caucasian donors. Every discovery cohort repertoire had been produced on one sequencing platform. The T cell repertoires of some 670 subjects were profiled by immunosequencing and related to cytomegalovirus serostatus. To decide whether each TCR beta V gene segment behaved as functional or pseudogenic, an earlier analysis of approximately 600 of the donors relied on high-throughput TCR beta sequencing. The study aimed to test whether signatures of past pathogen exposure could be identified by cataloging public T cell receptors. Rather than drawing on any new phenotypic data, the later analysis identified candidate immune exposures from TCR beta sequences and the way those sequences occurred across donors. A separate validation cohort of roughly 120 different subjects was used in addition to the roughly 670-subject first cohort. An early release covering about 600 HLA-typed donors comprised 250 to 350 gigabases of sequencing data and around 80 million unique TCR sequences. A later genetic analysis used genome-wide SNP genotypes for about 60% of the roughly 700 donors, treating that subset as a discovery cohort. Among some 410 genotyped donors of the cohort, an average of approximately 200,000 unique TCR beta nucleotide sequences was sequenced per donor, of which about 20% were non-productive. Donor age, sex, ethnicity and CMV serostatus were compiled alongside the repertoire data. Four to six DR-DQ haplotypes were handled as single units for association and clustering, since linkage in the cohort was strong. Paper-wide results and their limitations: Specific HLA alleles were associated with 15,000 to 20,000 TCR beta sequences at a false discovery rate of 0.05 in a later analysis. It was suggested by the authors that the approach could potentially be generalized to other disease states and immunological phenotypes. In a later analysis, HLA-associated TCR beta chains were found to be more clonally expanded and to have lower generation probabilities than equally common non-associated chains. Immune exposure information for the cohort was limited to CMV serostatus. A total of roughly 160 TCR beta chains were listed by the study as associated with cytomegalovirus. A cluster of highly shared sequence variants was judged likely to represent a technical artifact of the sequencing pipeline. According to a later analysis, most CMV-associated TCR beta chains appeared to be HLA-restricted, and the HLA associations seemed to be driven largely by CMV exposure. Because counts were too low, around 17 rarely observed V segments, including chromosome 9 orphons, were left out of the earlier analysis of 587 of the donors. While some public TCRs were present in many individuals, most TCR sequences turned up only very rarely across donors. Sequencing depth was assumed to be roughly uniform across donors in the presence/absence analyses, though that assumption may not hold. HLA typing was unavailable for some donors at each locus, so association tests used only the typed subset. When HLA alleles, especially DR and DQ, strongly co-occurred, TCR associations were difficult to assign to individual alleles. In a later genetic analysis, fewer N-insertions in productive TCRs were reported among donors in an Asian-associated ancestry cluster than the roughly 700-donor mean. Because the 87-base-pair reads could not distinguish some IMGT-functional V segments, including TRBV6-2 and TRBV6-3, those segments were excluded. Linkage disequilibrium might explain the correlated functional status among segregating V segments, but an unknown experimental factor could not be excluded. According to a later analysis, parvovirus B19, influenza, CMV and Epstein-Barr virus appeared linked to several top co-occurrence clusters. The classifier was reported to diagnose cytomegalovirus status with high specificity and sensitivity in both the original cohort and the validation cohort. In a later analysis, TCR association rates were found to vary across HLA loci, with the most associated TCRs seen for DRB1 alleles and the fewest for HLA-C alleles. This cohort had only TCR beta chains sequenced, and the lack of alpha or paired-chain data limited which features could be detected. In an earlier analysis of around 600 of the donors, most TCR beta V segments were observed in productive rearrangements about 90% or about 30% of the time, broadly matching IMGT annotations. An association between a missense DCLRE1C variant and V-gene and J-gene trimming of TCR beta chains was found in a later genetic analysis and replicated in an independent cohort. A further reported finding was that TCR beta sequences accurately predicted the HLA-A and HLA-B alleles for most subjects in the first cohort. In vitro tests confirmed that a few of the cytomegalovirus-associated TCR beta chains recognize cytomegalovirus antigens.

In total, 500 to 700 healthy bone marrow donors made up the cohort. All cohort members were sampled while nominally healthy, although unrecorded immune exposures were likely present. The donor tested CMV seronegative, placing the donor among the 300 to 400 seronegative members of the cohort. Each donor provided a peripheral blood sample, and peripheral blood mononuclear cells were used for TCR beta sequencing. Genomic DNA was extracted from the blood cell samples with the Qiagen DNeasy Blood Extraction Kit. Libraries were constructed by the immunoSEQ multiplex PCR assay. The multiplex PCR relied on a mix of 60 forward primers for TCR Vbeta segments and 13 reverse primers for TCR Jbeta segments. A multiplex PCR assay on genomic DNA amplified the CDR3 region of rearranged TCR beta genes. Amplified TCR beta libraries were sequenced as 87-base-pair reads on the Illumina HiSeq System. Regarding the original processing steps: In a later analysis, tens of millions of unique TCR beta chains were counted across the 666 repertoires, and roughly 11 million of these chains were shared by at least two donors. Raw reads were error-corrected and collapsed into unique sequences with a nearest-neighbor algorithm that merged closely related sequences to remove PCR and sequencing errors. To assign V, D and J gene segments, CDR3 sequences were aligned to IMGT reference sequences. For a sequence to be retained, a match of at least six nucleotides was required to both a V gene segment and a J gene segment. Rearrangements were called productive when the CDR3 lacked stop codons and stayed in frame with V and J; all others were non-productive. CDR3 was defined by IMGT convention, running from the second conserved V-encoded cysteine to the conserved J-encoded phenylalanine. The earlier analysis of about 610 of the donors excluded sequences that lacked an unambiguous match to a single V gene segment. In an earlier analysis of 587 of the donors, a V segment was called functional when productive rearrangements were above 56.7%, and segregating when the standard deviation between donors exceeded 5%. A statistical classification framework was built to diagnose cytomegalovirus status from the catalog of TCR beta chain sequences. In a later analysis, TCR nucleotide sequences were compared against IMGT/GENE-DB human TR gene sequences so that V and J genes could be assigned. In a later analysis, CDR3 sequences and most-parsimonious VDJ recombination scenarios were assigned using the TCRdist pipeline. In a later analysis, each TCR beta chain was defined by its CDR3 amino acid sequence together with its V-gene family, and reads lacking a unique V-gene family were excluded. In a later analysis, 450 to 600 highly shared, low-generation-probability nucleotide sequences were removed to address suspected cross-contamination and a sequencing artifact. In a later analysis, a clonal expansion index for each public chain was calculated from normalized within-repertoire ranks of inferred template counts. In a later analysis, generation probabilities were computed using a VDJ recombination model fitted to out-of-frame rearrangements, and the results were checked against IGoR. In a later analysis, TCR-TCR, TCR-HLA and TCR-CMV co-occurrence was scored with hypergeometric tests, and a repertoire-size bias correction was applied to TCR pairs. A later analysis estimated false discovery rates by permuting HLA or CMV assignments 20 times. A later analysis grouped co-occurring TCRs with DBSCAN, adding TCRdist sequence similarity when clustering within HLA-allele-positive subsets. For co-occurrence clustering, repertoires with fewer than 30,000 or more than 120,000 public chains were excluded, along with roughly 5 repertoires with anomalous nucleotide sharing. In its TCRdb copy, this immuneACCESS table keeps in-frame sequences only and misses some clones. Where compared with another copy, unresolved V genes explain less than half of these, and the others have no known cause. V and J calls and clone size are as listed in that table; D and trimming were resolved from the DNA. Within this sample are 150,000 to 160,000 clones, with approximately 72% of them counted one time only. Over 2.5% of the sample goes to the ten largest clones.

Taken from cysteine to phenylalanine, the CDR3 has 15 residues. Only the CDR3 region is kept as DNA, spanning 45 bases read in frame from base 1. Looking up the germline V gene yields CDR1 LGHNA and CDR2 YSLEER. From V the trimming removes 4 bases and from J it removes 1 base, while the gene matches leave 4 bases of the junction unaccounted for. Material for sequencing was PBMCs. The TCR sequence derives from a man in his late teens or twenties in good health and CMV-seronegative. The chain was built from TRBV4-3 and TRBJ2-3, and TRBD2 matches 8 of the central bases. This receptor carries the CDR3 CASSPGLAGTDTQYF. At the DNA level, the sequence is TGCGCCAGCAGCCCAGGACTAGCAGGCACAGATACGCAGTATTTT.